A selection of T cell receptor beta chains follows, all from one sample in a study of blood T cell repertoires in COVID-19. TCRdb keeps only in-frame clones here, not all; method: immunoSEQ multiplex PCR. This table holds hundreds of thousands of clones, nearly 90% found once. Material for sequencing was PBMCs or T cells enriched from blood (not recorded which). The receptor set was obtained from a woman between 18 and 29 years old with acute COVID-19. CDR3s include the opening cysteine and the closing phenylalanine or tryptophan. The D gene is left open where the match is weak. Rows give clone size only sometimes, using once, few, many, or a class for an expanded clone.

CDR3aa: CASSVRAGGNGYTF; CDR3nt: TGTGCCAGCAGCGTAAGGGCAGGGGGCAATGGCTACACCTTC; abundance: NA; d_gene: TRBD1; v_gene: TRBV9; j_gene: TRBJ1-2
CDR3aa: CASTREAATGELFF; CDR3nt: TGTGCCAGCACTCGGGAGGCGGCCACCGGGGAGCTGTTTTTT; abundance: NA; d_gene: TRBD2; v_gene: TRBV2; j_gene: TRBJ2-2
CDR3aa: CASSAYGTVGAYEQYF; CDR3nt: TGTGCCAGCAGCGCTTACGGGACAGTGGGAGCCTACGAGCAGTACTTC; abundance: NA; d_gene: TRBD1; v_gene: TRBV9; j_gene: TRBJ2-7
CDR3aa: CASSLQTTSEAFF; CDR3nt: TGTGCCAGCAGCCTTCAAACAACTAGTGAAGCTTTCTTT; abundance: NA; d_gene: NA; v_gene: TRBV3-1/TRBV3-2; j_gene: TRBJ1-1
CDR3aa: CASSLGGEAFF; CDR3nt: TGTGCCAGCAGTTTGGGGGGTGAAGCTTTCTTT; abundance: NA; d_gene: NA; v_gene: TRBV27; j_gene: TRBJ1-1
CDR3aa: CASSEAHRGGQPQHF; CDR3nt: TGTGCCAGCAGTGAAGCGCACAGGGGCGGTCAGCCCCAGCATTTT; abundance: NA; d_gene: TRBD1; v_gene: TRBV6-1; j_gene: TRBJ1-5
CDR3aa: CASSFEGLNNEQFF; CDR3nt: TGTGCCAGCAGCTTTGAGGGCCTCAACAATGAGCAGTTCTTC; abundance: NA; d_gene: NA; v_gene: TRBV5-5; j_gene: TRBJ2-1
CDR3aa: CASSNEPGGFTDTQYF; CDR3nt: TGTGCCAGCAGCAACGAGCCGGGAGGTTTCACAGATACGCAGTATTTT; abundance: NA; d_gene: TRBD2; v_gene: TRBV9; j_gene: TRBJ2-3
CDR3aa: CASSPPLEQETQYF; CDR3nt: TGTGCCAGCTCACCACCCCTAGAGCAAGAGACCCAGTACTTC; abundance: few; d_gene: NA; v_gene: TRBV18; j_gene: TRBJ2-5
CDR3aa: CASSSSGGETQYF; CDR3nt: TGTGCCAGCAGCTCTAGCGGGGGGGAGACCCAGTACTTC; abundance: NA; d_gene: TRBD2; v_gene: TRBV7-9; j_gene: TRBJ2-5
CDR3aa: CASTVGAGGYNEQFF; CDR3nt: TGTGCCAGCACCGTAGGCGCGGGGGGGTACAATGAGCAGTTCTTC; abundance: NA; d_gene: TRBD2; v_gene: TRBV9; j_gene: TRBJ2-1